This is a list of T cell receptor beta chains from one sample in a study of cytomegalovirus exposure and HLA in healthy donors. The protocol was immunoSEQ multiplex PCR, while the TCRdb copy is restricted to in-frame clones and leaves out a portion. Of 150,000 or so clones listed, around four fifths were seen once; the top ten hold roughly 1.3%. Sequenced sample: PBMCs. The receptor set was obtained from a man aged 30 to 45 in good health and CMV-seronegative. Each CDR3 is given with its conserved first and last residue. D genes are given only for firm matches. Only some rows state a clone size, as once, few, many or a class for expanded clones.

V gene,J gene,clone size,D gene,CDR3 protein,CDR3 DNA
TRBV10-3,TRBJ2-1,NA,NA,CAINRDPSNEQFF,TGTGCCATCAACAGGGATCCGAGCAATGAGCAGTTCTTC
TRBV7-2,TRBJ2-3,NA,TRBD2,CASSSGGAADTQYF,TGTGCCAGCAGCTCCGGGGGGGCCGCAGATACGCAGTATTTT
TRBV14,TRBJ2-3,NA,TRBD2,CASSPRLGLAVGTDTQYF,TGTGCCAGCAGCCCCCGCTTGGGACTAGCGGTCGGCACAGATACGCAGTATTTT
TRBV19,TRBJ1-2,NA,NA,CASTYGGYGYTF,TGTGCCAGTACCTATGGTGGCTATGGCTACACCTTC
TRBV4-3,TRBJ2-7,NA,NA,CASSQDMSPVPYEQYF,TGCGCCAGCAGCCAAGACATGTCCCCCGTCCCCTACGAGCAGTACTTC
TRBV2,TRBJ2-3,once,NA,CASSEQISTDTQYF,TGTGCCAGCAGTGAACAGATTTCCACAGATACGCAGTATTTT
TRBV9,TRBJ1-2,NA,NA,CASTLDGGFGGYTF,TGTGCCAGCACCCTAGACGGGGGGTTCGGTGGCTACACCTTC
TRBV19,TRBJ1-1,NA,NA,CASSMRSPTEAFF,TGTGCCAGTAGTATGCGGTCCCCGACTGAAGCTTTCTTT
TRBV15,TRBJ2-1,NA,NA,CATSRSGTPYNEQFF,TGTGCCACCAGCCGGAGTGGGACACCATACAATGAGCAGTTCTTC
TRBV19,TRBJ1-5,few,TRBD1,CASTGTVYSNQPQHF,TGTGCCAGCACCGGGACAGTTTATAGCAATCAGCCCCAGCATTTT
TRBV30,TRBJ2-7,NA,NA,CAWSLGPTGAEQYF,TGTGCCTGGAGTTTAGGGCCTACTGGGGCCGAGCAGTACTTC
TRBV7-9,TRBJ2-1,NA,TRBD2,CASSPGTSGSYNEQFF,TGTGCCAGCAGCCCTGGGACTAGCGGTTCCTACAATGAGCAGTTCTTC
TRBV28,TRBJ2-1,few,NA,CASSLGRDLPYNEQFF,TGTGCCAGCAGTTTAGGTCGAGACTTACCCTACAATGAGCAGTTCTTC
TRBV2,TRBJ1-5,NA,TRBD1,CASRRQGGSNQPQHF,TGTGCCAGCAGACGACAGGGAGGCAGCAATCAGCCCCAGCATTTT
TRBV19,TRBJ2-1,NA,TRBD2,CASSPPSGAGGIYNEQFF,TGTGCCAGTAGTCCCCCGTCCGGAGCGGGGGGGATCTACAATGAGCAGTTCTTC
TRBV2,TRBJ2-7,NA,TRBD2,CASSELGGGPSYEQYF,TGTGCCAGCAGTGAATTGGGCGGGGGGCCCTCCTACGAGCAGTACTTC
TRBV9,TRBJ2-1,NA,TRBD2,CASSVGGLAGSNEQFF,TGTGCCAGCAGCGTAGGAGGACTAGCGGGAAGCAATGAGCAGTTCTTC
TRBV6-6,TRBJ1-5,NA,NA,CASGQGTQPQHF,TGTGCCAGCGGGCAGGGAACTCAGCCCCAGCATTTT
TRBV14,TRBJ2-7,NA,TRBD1,CASSQGQAHEQYF,TGTGCCAGCAGCCAGGGACAGGCCCACGAGCAGTACTTC
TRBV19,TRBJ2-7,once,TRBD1,CASSIDRGTGVPFYEQYF,TGTGCCAGTAGTATAGATCGAGGAACAGGGGTTCCCTTCTACGAGCAGTACTTC
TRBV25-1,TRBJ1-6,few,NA,CASSDLAGDSPLHF,TGTGCCAGCAGTGACCTAGCAGGTGATTCACCCCTCCACTTT
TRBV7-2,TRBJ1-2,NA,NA,CASSLAGSGLLNYGYTF,TGTGCCAGCAGCTTAGCGGGTTCAGGCCTCCTTAACTATGGCTACACCTTC
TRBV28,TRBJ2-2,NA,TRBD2,CASSLWTSGTGELFF,TGTGCCAGCAGTTTATGGACTAGCGGCACCGGGGAGCTGTTTTTT
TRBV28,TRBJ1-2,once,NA,CASSLRLRRDYGYTF,TGTGCCAGCAGTTTACGTCTCAGGAGGGACTATGGCTACACCTTC
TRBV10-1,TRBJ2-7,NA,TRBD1,CASAPRVGQGAGEQYF,TGCGCCAGCGCGCCGCGCGTAGGACAGGGGGCCGGAGAGCAGTACTTC
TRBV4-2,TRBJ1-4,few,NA,CASSLREPEKLFF,TGTGCCAGCAGCCTCCGGGAACCTGAAAAACTGTTTTTT
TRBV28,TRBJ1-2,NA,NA,CASAEQPRANGYTF,TGTGCCAGCGCCGAACAACCTAGAGCGAACGGCTACACCTTC
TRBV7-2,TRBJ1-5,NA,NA,CASSLLAFQPQHF,TGTGCCAGCAGCTTACTAGCGTTTCAGCCCCAGCATTTT
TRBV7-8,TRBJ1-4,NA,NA,CASSPSQGVRALFF,TGTGCCAGCAGCCCCAGCCAAGGGGTCAGGGCACTGTTTTTT
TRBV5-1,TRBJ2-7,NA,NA,CASSLPGGAYEQYF,TGCGCCAGCAGCTTGCCTGGCGGAGCCTACGAGCAGTACTTC
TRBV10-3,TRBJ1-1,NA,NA,CAITSGGEAFF,TGTGCCATCACTTCGGGGGGTGAAGCTTTCTTT
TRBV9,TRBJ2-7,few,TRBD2,CASSVAGTSGYEQYF,TGTGCCAGCAGCGTTGCCGGGACTAGCGGATACGAGCAGTACTTC
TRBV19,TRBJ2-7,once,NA,CASSTARTTGLSYEQYF,TGTGCCAGTAGTACCGCCCGTACCACAGGGCTCTCCTACGAGCAGTACTTC
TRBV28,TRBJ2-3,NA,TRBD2,CASTPAGGATDTQYF,TGTGCCAGCACCCCGGCGGGAGGGGCTACAGATACGCAGTATTTT
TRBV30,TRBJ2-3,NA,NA,CAWGRGGTSTDTQYF,TGTGCCTGGGGCCGAGGCGGGACTAGCACAGATACGCAGTATTTT
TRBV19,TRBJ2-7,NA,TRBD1,CASTIGTGPYEQYF,TGTGCCAGTACAATTGGGACAGGTCCCTACGAGCAGTACTTC
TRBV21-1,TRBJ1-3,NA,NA,CASSADRGPPGNTIYF,TGTGCCAGCAGCGCCGACAGGGGGCCTCCCGGAAACACCATATATTTT
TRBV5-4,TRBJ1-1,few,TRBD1,CASSVPGQGNTEAFF,TGTGCCAGCAGCGTGCCGGGACAGGGAAACACTGAAGCTTTCTTT
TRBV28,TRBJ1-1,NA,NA,CASSLDGHLNTEAFF,TGTGCCAGCAGTTTAGATGGACACCTGAACACTGAAGCTTTCTTT
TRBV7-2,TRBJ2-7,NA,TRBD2,CASSPLAGGAYEQYF,TGTGCCAGCAGCCCCTTAGCGGGAGGCGCCTACGAGCAGTACTTC
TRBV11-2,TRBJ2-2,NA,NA,CASSLVGGQGSTGELFF,TGTGCCAGCAGCTTAGTTGGGGGCCAGGGGTCTACCGGGGAGCTGTTTTTT
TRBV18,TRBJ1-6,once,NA,CASSFQNNSPLHF,TGTGCCAGCTCATTCCAGAATAATTCACCCCTCCACTTT
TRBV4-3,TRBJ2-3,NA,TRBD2,CASSQVAGTSGSDTQYF,TGCGCCAGCAGCCAGGTGGCCGGGACTAGCGGTTCAGATACGCAGTATTTT
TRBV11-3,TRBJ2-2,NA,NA,CASTPSPGSGELFF,TGTGCCAGCACCCCCTCCCCGGGATCCGGGGAGCTGTTTTTT
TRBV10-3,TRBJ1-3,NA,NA,CATYSGNTIYF,TGTGCCACCTACTCTGGAAACACCATATATTTT
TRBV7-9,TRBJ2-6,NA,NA,CASSLRQLLVSGANVLTF,TGTGCCAGCAGCTTACGACAGCTCCTCGTGTCTGGGGCCAACGTCCTGACTTTC
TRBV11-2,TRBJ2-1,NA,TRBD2,CASSLSRGGNEQFF,TGTGCCAGCAGCTTATCCCGGGGGGGCAATGAGCAGTTCTTC
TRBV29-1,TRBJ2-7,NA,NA,CSVAHNEQYF,TGCAGCGTTGCGCACAACGAGCAGTACTTC
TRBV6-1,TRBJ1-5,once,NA,CASSYDRGNQPQHF,TGTGCCAGCAGCTATGACAGAGGTAATCAGCCCCAGCATTTT
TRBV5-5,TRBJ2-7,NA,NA,CASSKDRGYEQYF,TGTGCCAGCAGCAAGGACAGAGGATACGAGCAGTACTTC
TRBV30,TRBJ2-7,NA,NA,CAWRAGRPYEQYF,TGTGCCTGGAGGGCAGGGCGACCCTACGAGCAGTACTTC
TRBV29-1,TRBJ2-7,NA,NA,CSVRWQMSYEQYF,TGCAGCGTCCGTTGGCAGATGTCCTACGAGCAGTACTTC
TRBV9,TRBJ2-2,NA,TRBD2,CASSVDWLAGHTGELFF,TGTGCCAGCAGCGTAGACTGGCTAGCGGGGCACACCGGGGAGCTGTTTTTT
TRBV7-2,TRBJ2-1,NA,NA,CASSPRFGSYEQFF,TGTGCCAGCAGCCCCCGTTTCGGGTCCTATGAGCAGTTCTTC
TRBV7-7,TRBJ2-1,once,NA,CASSTTRDSPFHEQFF,TGTGCTAGCAGCACTACCCGGGACTCTCCCTTCCATGAGCAGTTCTTC
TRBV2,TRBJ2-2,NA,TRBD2,CASSTDSGGTGELFF,TGTGCCAGCAGTACCGACTCGGGGGGGACCGGGGAGCTGTTTTTT
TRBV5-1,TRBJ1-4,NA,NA,CASSSDSLREKLFF,TGCGCCAGCAGCTCGGACAGCCTCCGAGAAAAACTGTTTTTT